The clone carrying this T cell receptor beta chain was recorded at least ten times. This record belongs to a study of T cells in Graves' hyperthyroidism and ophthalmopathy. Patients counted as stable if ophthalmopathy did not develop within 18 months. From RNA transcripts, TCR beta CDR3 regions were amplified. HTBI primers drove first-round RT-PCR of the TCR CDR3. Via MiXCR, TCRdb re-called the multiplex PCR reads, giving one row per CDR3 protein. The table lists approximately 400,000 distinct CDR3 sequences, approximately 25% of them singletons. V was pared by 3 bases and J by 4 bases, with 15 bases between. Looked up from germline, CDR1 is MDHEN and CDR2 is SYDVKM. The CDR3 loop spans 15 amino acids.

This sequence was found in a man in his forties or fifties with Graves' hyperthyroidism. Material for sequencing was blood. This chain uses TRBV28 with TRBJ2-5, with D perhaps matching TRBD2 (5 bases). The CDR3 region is CASSFREIPRETQYF. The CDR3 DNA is TGTGCCAGCAGTTTTCGGGAAATTCCGCGAGAGACCCAGTACTTC.